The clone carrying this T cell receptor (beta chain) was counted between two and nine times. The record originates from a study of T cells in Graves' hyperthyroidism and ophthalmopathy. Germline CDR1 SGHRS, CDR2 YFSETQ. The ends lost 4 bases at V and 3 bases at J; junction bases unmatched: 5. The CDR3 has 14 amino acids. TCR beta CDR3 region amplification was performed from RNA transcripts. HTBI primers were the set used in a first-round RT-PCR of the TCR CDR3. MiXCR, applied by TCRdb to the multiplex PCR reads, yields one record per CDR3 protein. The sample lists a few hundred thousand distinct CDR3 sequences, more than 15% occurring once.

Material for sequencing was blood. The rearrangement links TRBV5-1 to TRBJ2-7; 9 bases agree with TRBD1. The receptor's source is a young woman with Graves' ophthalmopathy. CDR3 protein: CASSPNRGLYEQYF. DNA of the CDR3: TGCGCCAGCAGCCCGAACAGGGGGCTCTACGAGCAGTACTTC.